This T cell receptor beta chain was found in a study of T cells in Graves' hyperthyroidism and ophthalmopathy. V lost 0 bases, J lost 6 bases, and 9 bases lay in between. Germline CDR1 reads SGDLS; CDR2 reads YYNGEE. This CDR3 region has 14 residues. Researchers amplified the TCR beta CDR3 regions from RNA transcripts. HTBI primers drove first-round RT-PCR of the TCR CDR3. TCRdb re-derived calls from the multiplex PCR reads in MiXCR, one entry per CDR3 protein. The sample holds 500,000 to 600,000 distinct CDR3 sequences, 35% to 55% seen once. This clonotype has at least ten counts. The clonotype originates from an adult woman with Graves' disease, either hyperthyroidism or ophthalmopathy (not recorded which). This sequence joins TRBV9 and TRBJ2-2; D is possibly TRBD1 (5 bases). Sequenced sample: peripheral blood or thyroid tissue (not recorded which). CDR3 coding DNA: TGTGCCAGCAGCGTAGAAGCAGGGTCCGGGGAGCTGTTTTTT. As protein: CASSVEAGSGELFF.